This T cell receptor beta chain is from a study of cytomegalovirus exposure and HLA in healthy donors. Study summary: It was reported in a later analysis that the roughly 120 validation repertoires used the same platform as the roughly 670 first-cohort repertoires.

Generated by immunoSEQ multiplex PCR, the TCRdb table keeps only in-frame clones and is missing some. This sample has 120,000 to 150,000 clones; 70% to 90% occur once, and the top ten carry 6.5% to 8.5%. Study-level results: Associated with cytomegalovirus, according to the listing, were 150 to 200 TCR beta chains. Subsequent analysis showed first-cohort TCR clusters tending to co-occur in over a hundred validation repertoires.

Germline assignment: CDR1 SGHRS and CDR2 YFSETQ. Trimming cost V 5 bases and J 3 bases, with 11 bases left between them. This CDR3 has 13 amino acids. Concerning this clone itself: As yet, its antigen is unknown.

This receptor was identified in a woman younger than 35 in good health and CMV-seropositive. The sequenced sample was PBMCs. The V call is TRBV5-1, the J call TRBJ1-1, with D maybe TRBD1 (6 bases). CDR3 sequence (DNA): TGCGCCAGCAGGGGACATTCGGACACTGAAGCTTTCTTT. Translation gives CASRGHSDTEAFF.